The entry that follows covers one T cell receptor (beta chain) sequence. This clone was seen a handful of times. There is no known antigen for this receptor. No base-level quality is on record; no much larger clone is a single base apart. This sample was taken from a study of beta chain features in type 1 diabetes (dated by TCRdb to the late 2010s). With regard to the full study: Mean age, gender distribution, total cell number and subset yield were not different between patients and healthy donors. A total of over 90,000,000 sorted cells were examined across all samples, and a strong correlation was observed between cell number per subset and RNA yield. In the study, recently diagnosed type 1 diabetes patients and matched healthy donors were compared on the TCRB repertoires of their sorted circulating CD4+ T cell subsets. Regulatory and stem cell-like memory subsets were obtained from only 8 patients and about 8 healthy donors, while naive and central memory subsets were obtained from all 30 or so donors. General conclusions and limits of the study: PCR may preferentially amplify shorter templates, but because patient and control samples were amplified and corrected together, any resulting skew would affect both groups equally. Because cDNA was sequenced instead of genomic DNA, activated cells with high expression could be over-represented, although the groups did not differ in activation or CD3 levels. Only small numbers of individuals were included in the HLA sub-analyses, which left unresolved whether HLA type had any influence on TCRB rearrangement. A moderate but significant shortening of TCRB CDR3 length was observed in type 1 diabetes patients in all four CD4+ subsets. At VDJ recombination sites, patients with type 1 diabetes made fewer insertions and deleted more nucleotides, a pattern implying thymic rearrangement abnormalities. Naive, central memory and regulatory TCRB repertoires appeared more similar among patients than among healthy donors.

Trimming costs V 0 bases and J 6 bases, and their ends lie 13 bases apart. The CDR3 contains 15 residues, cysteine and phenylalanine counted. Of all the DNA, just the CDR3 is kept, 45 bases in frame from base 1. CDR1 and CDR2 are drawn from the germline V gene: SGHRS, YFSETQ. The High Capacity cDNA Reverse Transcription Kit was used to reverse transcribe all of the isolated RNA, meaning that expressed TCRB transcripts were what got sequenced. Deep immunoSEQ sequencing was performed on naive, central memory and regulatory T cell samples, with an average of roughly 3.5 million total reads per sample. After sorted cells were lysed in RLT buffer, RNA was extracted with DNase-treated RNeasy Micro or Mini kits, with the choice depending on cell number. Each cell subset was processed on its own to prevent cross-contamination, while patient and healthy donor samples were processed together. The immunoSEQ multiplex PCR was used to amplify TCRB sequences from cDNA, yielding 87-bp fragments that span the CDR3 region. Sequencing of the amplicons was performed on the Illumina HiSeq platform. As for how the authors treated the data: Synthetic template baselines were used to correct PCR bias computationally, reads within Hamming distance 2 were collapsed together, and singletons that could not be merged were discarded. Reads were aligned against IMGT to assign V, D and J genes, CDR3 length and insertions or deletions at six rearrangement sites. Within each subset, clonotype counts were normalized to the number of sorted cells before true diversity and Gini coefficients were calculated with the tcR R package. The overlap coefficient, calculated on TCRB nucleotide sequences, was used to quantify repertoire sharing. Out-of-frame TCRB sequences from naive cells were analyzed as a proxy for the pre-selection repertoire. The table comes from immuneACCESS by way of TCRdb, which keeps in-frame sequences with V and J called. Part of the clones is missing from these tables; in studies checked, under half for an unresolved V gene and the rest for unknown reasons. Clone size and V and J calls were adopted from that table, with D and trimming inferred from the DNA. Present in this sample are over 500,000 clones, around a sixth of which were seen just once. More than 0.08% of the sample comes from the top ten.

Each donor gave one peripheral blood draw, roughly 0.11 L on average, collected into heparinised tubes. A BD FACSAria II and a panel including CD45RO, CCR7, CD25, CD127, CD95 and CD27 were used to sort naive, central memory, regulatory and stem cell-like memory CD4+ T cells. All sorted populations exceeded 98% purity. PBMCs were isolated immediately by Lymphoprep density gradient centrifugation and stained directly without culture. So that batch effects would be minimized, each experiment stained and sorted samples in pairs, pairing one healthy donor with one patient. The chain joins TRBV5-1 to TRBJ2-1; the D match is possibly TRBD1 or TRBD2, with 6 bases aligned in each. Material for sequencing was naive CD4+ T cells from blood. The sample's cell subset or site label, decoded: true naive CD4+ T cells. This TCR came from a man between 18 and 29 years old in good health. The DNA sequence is TGCGCCAGCAGCTTGGCCACAGGGAGGTTCAATGAGCAGTTCTTC. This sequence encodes CASSLATGRFNEQFF.